Listed here are 18 T cell receptor beta chains from one sample, sequenced in a study of T cells in Graves' hyperthyroidism and ophthalmopathy. TCR beta CDR3 regions were amplified from RNA transcripts. First-round RT-PCR with HTBI primers amplified the TCR CDR3 region. MiXCR, run by TCRdb on the multiplex PCR reads, gives a single entry per CDR3 protein. The sample shows 200,000 to 250,000 distinct CDR3 sequences, about 18% of them seen only once. Sample: blood. All receptors come from a man aged 35-49 years with Graves' hyperthyroidism.

The V gene is TRBV19, the J gene TRBJ2-7, with D possibly being TRBD1 or TRBD2 (5 bases each). Germline assignment: CDR1 LNHDA and CDR2 SQIVND (reference sequence). The CDR3 extends over 13 amino acids. The V end was cut by 3 bases, the J end by 3 bases, with 9 bases between. The CDR3 DNA reads TGTGCCAGTAGTATGGGACGGATCTACGAGCAGTACTTC. Protein product: CASSMGRIYEQYF.

In this sample, this clonotype turned up many times. The chain recombines TRBV29-1 with TRBJ2-4; TRBD2 aligns across 8 bases. Looked up from germline, CDR1 is SQVTM and CDR2 is ANQGSEA. The CDR3 spans 12 residues. The CDR3 is CSFGGAENIQYF. In nucleotides, the CDR3 is TGCTCATTCGGGGGGGCCGAGAACATTCAGTACTTC. Complete variable domain (other parts from reference TRBV29-1 and TRBJ2-4): SAVISQKPSRDICQRGTSLTIQCQVDSQVTMMFWYRQQPGQSLTLIATANQGSEATYESGFVIDKFPISRPNLTFSTLTVSNMSPEDSSIYLCSFGGAENIQYFGAGTRLSVL.

Note on this clonotype: It may be a read error: a sequence one base away is much more abundant. The V call is TRBV7-2, the J call TRBJ1-6; D remains ambiguous. This CDR3 contains 13 residues. In germline, CDR1 is SGHTA, CDR2 FQGNSA. V gave up 1 base and J gave up 7 bases, with 5 bases separating them. The chain's CDR3 is CTSSLVLNSPLHF. The CDR3 DNA reads TGTACCAGCAGCTTAGTTTTAAATTCACCCCTCCACTTT.

This clonotype was counted at least ten times. This sequence joins TRBV5-1 and TRBJ2-2, with TRBD1 as a possible D gene (6 bases). Germline CDR1 is SGHRS and CDR2 is YFSETQ. The CDR3 runs 15 residues. V lost 1 base to trimming and J lost 2 bases, with 9 bases between them. CDR3 residues: CASSLLQGNTGELFF. The CDR3 nucleotides read TGCGCCAGCAGCTTGTTACAGGGAAACACCGGGGAGCTGTTTTTT.

This clonotype was detected many times. The chain is built from TRBV6-1 and TRBJ2-1, with 9 bases lining up with TRBD2. The CDR3 totals 15 residues. Germline-derived CDR1 and CDR2 are MNHNS and SASEGT. V trimming: 8 bases; J trimming: 7 bases; junction bases outside the gene matches: 12. CDR3 loop: CASVSSGTHGNEQFF. The CDR3 coding sequence is TGTGCCAGCGTATCTAGCGGGACTCATGGAAATGAGCAGTTCTTC.

The genes are TRBV4-1 and TRBJ2-5; D perhaps matches TRBD1 (5 bases). V lost 4 bases and J 4 bases, leaving 10 bases between the germline ends. The CDR3 length is 13 residues. From germline, CDR1 is MGHRA and CDR2 YSYEKL. The CDR3 DNA reads as TGCGCCAGCAGCCCTGTGGGGCCAGAGACCCAGTACTTC. Its protein is CASSPVGPETQYF.

The chain links TRBV20-1 to TRBJ2-5; no definite D call. V shed 6 bases and J shed 0 bases, with 8 bases lying between them. The germline V gene has CDR1 DFQATT and CDR2 SNEGSKA (reference sequence). The CDR3 loop spans 12 amino acids. CDR3 DNA: TGCAGTGCCCCCGCGGACCAAGAGACCCAGTACTTC. It translates to CSAPADQETQYF.

This clonotype was recorded at least ten times. The chain couples TRBV7-2 to TRBJ1-2; TRBD1 aligns across 10 bases. CDR3 length: 15 residues. V was pared by 5 bases and J by 3 bases, with 6 bases of the junction left unmatched. The germline gives CDR1 SGHTA, CDR2 FQGNSA. The CDR3 bases are TGTGCCAGCAGCCCTCGACAGGGGGCGGACTATGGCTACACCTTC. Its translation: CASSPRQGADYGYTF.

This clonotype was counted many times. The chain is built from TRBV7-2 and TRBJ1-2; D uncertain. The CDR3 has 13 amino acids. From germline, CDR1 is SGHTA and CDR2 FQGNSA. Trimming removed 2 bases at V and 1 base at J, with 5 bases between. The CDR3 DNA is TGTGCCAGCAGCTTATCAGATAACTATGGCTACACCTTC. Residues: CASSLSDNYGYTF.

This clonotype was found many times. The chain combines TRBV28 with TRBJ1-5; no firm D call. The germline V and J ends were trimmed by 2 bases and 0 bases, with 17 bases remaining between them. CDR3 length: 18 amino acids. Germline V gene lookup returns CDR1 MDHEN and CDR2 SYDVKM. The chain's CDR3 is CASSLRALVDYSNQPQHF. CDR3 DNA: TGTGCCAGCAGTTTAAGGGCTTTGGTGGATTATAGCAATCAGCCCCAGCATTTT.

This clonotype was seen at least ten times. The CDR3 nucleotides read TGCGCCAGCAGGAGAGGATTGAGCTACACAGATACGCAGTATTTT. Translated, it gives CASRRGLSYTDTQYF. The J gene is TRBJ2-3, the V gene TRBV10-1; D unclear. CDR3 length equals 15 residues. Germline V gene data show CDR1 as WNHNN and CDR2 as SYGVQD (reference sequence). V shed 6 bases and J shed 2 bases, with 15 bases lying between them.

This clonotype occurred a few times. The rearrangement uses TRBV6-2 or TRBV6-3 and TRBJ2-5, with D perhaps given as TRBD1 or TRBD2 (5 bases each). V was shortened by 6 bases and J by 5 bases, with 13 bases between the two germline ends. This CDR3 is built from 13 residues. CDR1 and CDR2 from the germline V gene are MNHEY and SVGEGT. The CDR3 spells CASSLGDRETQYF. Here the CDR3 DNA reads TGTGCCAGCAGCCTCGGGGACCGGGAGACCCAGTACTTC.

The sample holds a few counts of this clonotype. CDR3 nucleotides: TGTGCCAGCAGTTACGACGGACAGAGCTACGAGCAGTACTTC. Protein product: CASSYDGQSYEQYF. The chain has TRBV6-2 or TRBV6-3 and TRBJ2-7, with D possibly being TRBD1 (6 bases). Germline V gene lookup returns CDR1 MNHEY and CDR2 SVGEGT. This CDR3 contains 14 residues. Trimming left V 2 bases short and J 3 bases short, with 11 bases between.

This chain joins TRBV9 and TRBJ2-3; no clear D gene. V dropped 1 base and J dropped 6 bases, with 12 bases sitting between them. The germline V gene encodes CDR1 SGDLS and CDR2 YYNGEE. The CDR3 loop spans 14 amino acids. CDR3 in amino acids: CASSVLDGYDTQYF. The CDR3 coding sequence is TGTGCCAGCAGCGTACTAGACGGGTACGATACGCAGTATTTT.

The chain links TRBV20-1 to TRBJ2-7, with 11 positions matching TRBD2. The V gene's germline CDR1 is DFQATT and CDR2 SNEGSKA (reference sequence). V was pared by 6 bases and J by 4 bases, with 5 bases of the junction left unmatched. CDR3 length: 13 amino acids. CDR3 coding DNA: TGCAGTGCCATTAGCGGGGGGGGATACGAGCAGTACTTC. It codes for CSAISGGGYEQYF.

The chain recombines TRBV6-1 with TRBJ2-3, with D possibly matching TRBD1 (5 bases). The CDR3 spans 14 residues. CDR1 MNHNS and CDR2 SASEGT come from the germline V gene. Deletions cut 6 bases from V and 3 bases from J, with 13 bases between. The CDR3 DNA sequence: TGTGCCAGCAGCCTTGCAGGGTGGACAGATACGCAGTATTTT. Amino acid sequence: CASSLAGWTDTQYF.

This sequence joins TRBV5-5 and TRBJ2-3; 10 bases align to TRBD2. The CDR3 length is 13 residues. J gave up 7 bases and V 4 bases, and 3 bases lay outside the gene matches. Germline loops: CDR1 SGHKS, CDR2 YYEKEE (reference sequence). CDR3 DNA sequence: TGTGCCAGCAGCGTTAGCGGGGGGAATACGCAGTATTTT. Amino acid sequence: CASSVSGGNTQYF.

V is TRBV4-3 and J is TRBJ1-1; 8 nucleotides line up with TRBD1. CDR1 is LGHNA, CDR2 YSLEER, per germline. The length of the CDR3 is 17 residues. J gave up 4 bases and V 0 bases, and 10 bases lay outside the gene matches. The CDR3 nucleotides read TGCGCCAGCAGCCAAGAAGCATCAGGGGGCGTATTCACTGAAGCTTTCTTT. Translation: CASSQEASGGVFTEAFF.